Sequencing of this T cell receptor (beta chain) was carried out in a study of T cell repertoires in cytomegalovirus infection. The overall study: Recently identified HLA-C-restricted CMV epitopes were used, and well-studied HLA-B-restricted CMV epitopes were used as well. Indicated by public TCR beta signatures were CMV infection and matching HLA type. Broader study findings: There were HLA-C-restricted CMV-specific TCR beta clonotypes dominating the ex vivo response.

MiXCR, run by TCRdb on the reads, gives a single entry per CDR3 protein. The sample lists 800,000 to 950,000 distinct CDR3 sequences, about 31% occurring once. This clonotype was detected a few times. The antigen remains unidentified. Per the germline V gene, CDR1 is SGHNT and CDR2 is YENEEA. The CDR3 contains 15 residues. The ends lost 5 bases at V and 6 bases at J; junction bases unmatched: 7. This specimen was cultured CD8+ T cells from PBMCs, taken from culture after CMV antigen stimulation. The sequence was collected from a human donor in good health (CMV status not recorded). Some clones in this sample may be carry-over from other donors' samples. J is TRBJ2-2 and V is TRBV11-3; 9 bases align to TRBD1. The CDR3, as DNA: TGTGCCAGCAGCGCCGGGACAGGGAAGGCCGGGGAGCTGTTTTTT. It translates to CASSAGTGKAGELFF.